Included here is one T cell receptor (beta chain) sequence, with context. The antigen remains unidentified. Trimming took 2 bases from V and 3 from J; bases not matched to a gene: 4. Germline CDR1 is MNHEY and CDR2 is SMNVEV (reference sequence). CDR3 length: 14 residues. This entry is derived from a study of cytomegalovirus exposure and HLA in healthy donors. At the level of the study: Earlier results showed 117 million unique TCR beta sequences derived from approximately 180 million T cells. Study conclusions and caveats: What a later analysis showed was that several of the most significant clusters appeared linked to common viral pathogens. Cytomegalovirus-associated status was assigned to about 150 TCR beta chains.

Use of 60 Vbeta and 13 Jbeta primers characterized the PCR. Generated by immunoSEQ multiplex PCR, the TCRdb table keeps only in-frame clones and is missing some. The data hold about 220,000 clones, with roughly 83% observed a single time. The V and J genes are TRBV27 and TRBJ2-7, with 7 positions matching TRBD2. This TCR was recovered from a boy aged 2 to 10 in good health and CMV-seronegative. The sample was PBMCs. The CDR3 sequence is CASSLGWGGYEQYF. The CDR3 coding sequence is TGTGCCAGCAGTTTAGGGTGGGGGGGCTACGAGCAGTACTTC.